This T cell receptor beta chain originates from a study of blood T cell repertoires in COVID-19. Libraries were prepared by immunoSEQ multiplex PCR; TCRdb keeps only in-frame clonotypes and omits some of them. The table records 240,000 or so clones, roughly 86% of them present only once. The V end lost 1 base, the J end lost 8 bases, and 10 bases lay between the germline ends. CDR3 length equals 13 residues. Per the germline V gene, CDR1 is SGHTA and CDR2 is FQGTGA. The sequence derives from a young woman who had recovered from COVID-19. Source material: peripheral blood. The gene calls are TRBV7-3 and TRBJ2-3, with no clear D. The CDR3 sequence: CASSLRLDGTQYF. CDR3 bases: TGTGCCAGCAGCTTAAGGCTAGATGGTACGCAGTATTTT. The whole variable domain, remainder taken from reference TRBV7-3 and TRBJ2-3, is GAGVSQTPSNKVTEKGKYVELRCDPISGHTALYWYRQSLGQGPEFLIYFQGTGAADDSGLPNDRFFAVRPEGSVSTLKIQRTERGDSAVYLCASSLRLDGTQYFGPGTRLTVL.